This T cell receptor beta chain was identified during a study of cytomegalovirus exposure and HLA in healthy donors. Study-wide background: Most donors, about 82% of over 350 genotyped, fell in the Caucasian-associated ancestry cluster. Findings and limits, study-wide: With high specificity and sensitivity, the classifier reportedly diagnosed cytomegalovirus status. Solely CMV serostatus was available to characterize immune exposure. A likely sequencing artifact accounted for one observed cluster of highly shared sequence variants.

V shed 0 bases and J shed 3 bases, with 12 bases lying between them. CDR1 is LNHNV and CDR2 is YYDKDF in the germline V gene (reference sequence). CDR3 size: 15 residues. Primers: 60 Vbeta forward and 13 Jbeta reverse. Some clones are missing from TCRdb's copy, which holds only in-frame ones; the method was immunoSEQ multiplex PCR. The sample holds roughly 190,000 clones, around 83% seen once. With respect to this clone: Its target is unknown.

The material sequenced was PBMCs. The sequence came from a man aged 35-49 years in good health and CMV-seropositive. V gene TRBV15 combines with J gene TRBJ2-7; D perhaps matches TRBD2 (5 bases). CDR3 sequence (DNA): TGTGCCACCAGCAGAGAACGAGGGAGTTTCTACGAGCAGTACTTC. This sequence encodes CATSRERGSFYEQYF. The full variable domain, in which reference TRBV15 and TRBJ2-7 provide the parts outside the CDR3, is DAMVIQNPRYQVTQFGKPVTLSCSQTLNHNVMYWYQQKSSQAPKLLFHYYDKDFNNEADTPDNFQSRRPNTSFCFLDIRSPGLGDTAMYLCATSRERGSFYEQYFGPGTRLTVT.